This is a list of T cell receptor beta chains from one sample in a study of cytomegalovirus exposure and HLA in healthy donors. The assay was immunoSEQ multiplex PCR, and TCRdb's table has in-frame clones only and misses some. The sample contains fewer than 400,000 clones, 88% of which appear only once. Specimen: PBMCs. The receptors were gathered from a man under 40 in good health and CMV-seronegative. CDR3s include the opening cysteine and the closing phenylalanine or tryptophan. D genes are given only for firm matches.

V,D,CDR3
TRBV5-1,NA,CASSPQGYTEAFF
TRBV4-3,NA,CASSQDRVLTGLEPQHF
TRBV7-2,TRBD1,CASSFSGGVEQYF
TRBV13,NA,CASSRESDTEAFF
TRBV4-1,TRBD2,CASSSRTSGGELFF
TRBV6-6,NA,CASSQTGPNSPLHF
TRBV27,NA,CASSPYFGELFF
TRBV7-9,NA,CASSPGDIAYEQYF
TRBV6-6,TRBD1,CASSQPGQGLAKLFF
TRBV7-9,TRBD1,CASSSRTGPSNNSPLHF
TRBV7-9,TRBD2,CASSQSLLAGGPEQFF
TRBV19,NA,CASKSGAANTGELFF
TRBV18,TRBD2,CASSPRTSGLYEQYF
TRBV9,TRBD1,CASSVSQGNEQFF
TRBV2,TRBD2,CASSASSGGVDTQYF
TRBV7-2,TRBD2,CASSLEGASGGRRADTQYF
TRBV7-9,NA,CASSEQGSGNTIYF
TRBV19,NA,CATAESSYNSPLHF
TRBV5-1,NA,CASSLDMPIGVSPLHF
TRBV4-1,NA,CASSQPREGRAVEKLFF
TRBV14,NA,CASSQMAYNSPLHF
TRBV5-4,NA,CASSLGRSQETQYF
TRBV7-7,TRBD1,CASSPGQAKTQYF
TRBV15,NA,CATSRGLEDGADTQYF
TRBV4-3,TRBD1,CASSPRQGARNEQFF
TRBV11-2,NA,CASSVDSPNTEAFF
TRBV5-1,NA,CASSLEVGEVNTEAFF
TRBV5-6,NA,CASSSIGGNQPQHF
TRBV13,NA,CASSSTRGGSPLHF
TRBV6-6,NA,CASTYGQGHLQETQYF
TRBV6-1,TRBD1,CASSDDRGFNEQYF
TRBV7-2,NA,CASSRGWGTEAFF
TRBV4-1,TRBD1,CASSPTGTGYEKLFF
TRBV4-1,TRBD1,CASSQWTGGAGGYTF
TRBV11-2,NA,CASSDIYNVDTQYF
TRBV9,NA,CASSPTQQSLYGYTF
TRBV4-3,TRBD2,CASSRRTSNLDEQFF
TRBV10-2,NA,CASSDEVTEAFF
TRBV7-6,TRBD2,CASSSSGGPHPRYTQYF
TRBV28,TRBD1,CASRSGTGYGYTF
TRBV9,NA,CASSVVGQGYNEQFF
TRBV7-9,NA,CASSRDIGYTF
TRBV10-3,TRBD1,CAIRTGTGGFDEQFF
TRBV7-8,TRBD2,CASSLELAGLYEQYF
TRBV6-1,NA,CATSEDRLYEQYF
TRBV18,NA,CASSRGASNYGYTF
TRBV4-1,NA,CASSGSWRLGYTF
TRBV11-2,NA,CASSQLTANNYGYTF
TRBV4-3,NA,CASSQEQGEAYGYTF